The present TCR beta chain was sequenced within a study of control samples from healthy donors and cancer patients (dated by TCRdb to about 2020). Concerning this clone: The antigen it binds to is not known. There are no base qualities to consult, and no much larger clone falls within one base.

The library was produced with the immunoSEQ multiplex PCR assay. TCRdb mirrors the immuneACCESS table, restricted to in-frame sequences. Some clones are absent from its copies; in checked studies, under half trace to an unresolved V gene, and the reason for the others is unknown. This sample is represented by approximately 86,000 clones; over 90% of them were singletons. Nearly 1.5% of the sample lies in the top ten. V and J lose 2 bases and 10 bases, and a span of 9 bases separates them. The CDR3 runs 13 residues from the cysteine to the phenylalanine. The retained sequence is limited to the CDR3, 39 bases, with the frame set at the first base.

The TCR comes from a woman aged 25 to 39 in good health. Sequencing was performed on blood. The chain employs TRBV12-3 or TRBV12-4 and TRBJ1-6; the D gene is unclear. Here the CDR3 is given as CASSLFPSSPLHF. The DNA reads TGTGCCAGCAGTTTATTCCCATCCTCACCCCTCCACTTT.